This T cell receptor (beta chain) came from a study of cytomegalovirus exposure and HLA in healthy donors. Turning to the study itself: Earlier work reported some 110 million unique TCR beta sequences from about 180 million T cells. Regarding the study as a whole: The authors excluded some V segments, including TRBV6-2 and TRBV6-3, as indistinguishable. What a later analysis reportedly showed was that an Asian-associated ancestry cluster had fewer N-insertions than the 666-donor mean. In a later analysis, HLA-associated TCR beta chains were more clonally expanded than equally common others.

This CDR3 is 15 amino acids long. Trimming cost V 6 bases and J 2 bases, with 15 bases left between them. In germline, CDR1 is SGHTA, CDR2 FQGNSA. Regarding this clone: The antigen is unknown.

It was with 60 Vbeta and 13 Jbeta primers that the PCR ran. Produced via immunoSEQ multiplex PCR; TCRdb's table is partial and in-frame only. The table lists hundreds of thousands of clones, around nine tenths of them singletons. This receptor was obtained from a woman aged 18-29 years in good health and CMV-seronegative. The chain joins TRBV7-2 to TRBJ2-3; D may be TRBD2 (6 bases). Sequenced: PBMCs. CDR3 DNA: TGTGCCAGCAGGCGACGGGGGACCAACACAGATACGCAGTATTTT. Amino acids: CASRRRGTNTDTQYF.